This TCR beta chain was sequenced in a study of blood T cell repertoires in COVID-19. About the research overall: Sites in the United States, Italy and Spain provided acute and convalescent COVID-19 samples. PBMCs, B-cell-depleted T cells, or T cells were the source of the cDNA or gDNA that made up the material.

Trimming cost V 0 bases and J 8 bases, with 16 bases left between them. The CDR3 extends over 15 amino acids. The germline V gene has CDR1 LNHDA and CDR2 SQIVND (reference sequence). Under the authors' procedure: Quantification of nucleated cells was approximated via reference gene primer amplification. Measured with immunoSEQ multiplex PCR; TCRdb has only the in-frame clones, and not every one. The V and J calls and clone size were taken over from that table, and D and trimming were inferred from the DNA. The table shows fewer than 120,000 clones, with about 80% occurring only once. This TCR was recovered from an elderly woman with acute or convalescent COVID-19. The chain has TRBV19 and TRBJ1-1; D remains unclear. Input material: peripheral blood. The CDR3, as DNA: TGTGCCAGTAGTATAGATAGAGGGCCCACCGCGGAAGCTTTCTTT. This encodes CASSIDRGPTAEAFF.